This T cell receptor (beta chain) appears in the sequencing data of a study of T cells in Graves' hyperthyroidism and ophthalmopathy. On the study more broadly: Blood from the periphery was taken at initial diagnosis, before any treatment.

Exclusions: uncontrolled infection, other autoimmune disease, pregnancy, lactation. The diagnoses drew upon clinical symptoms, serum thyroxine and TRAb, thyroid ultrasound and orbital computed tomography. Researchers amplified the TCR beta CDR3 regions from RNA transcripts. HTBI primers were employed in a first-round RT-PCR of the TCR CDR3. Each CDR3 protein gets one entry after TCRdb re-called the multiplex PCR reads with MiXCR. The sample lists a few hundred thousand distinct CDR3 sequences, around 18% occurring once. This clonotype was seen at least ten times. The CDR3 runs 16 residues. From germline, CDR1 is MDHEN and CDR2 SYDVKM. The junction had 9 bases not matched to a gene; V was cut back by 5 bases and J by 0 bases.

Sequenced: blood. This receptor was taken from a woman between 40 and 50 years old with Graves' ophthalmopathy. V gene TRBV28 combines with J gene TRBJ2-5, with 7 bases that match TRBD2. This chain's CDR3 is CASSPSGNKYQETQYF. The CDR3 nucleotides read TGTGCCAGCAGTCCTAGCGGAAACAAATACCAAGAGACCCAGTACTTC.